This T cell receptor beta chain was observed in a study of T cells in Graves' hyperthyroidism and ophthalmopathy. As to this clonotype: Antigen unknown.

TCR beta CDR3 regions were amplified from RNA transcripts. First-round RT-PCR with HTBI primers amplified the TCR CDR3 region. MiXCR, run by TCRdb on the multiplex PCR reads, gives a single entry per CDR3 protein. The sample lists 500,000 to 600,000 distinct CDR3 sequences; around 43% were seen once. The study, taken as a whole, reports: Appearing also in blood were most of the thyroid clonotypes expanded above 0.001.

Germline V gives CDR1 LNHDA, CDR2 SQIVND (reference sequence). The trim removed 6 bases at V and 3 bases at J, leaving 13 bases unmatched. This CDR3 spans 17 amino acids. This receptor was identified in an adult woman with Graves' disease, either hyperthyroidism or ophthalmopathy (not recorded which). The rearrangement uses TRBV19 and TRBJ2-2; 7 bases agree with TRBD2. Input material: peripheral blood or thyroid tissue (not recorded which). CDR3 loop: CASSNLAVAEYTGELFF. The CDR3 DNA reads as TGTGCCAGTAGCAATCTAGCGGTAGCAGAATACACCGGGGAGCTGTTTTTT.